These T cell receptor beta chains were read from a single sample in a study of glioma-infiltrating T cells. Each CDR3 protein gets one entry after TCRdb re-called the multiplex PCR reads with MiXCR. Among about 130,000 distinct CDR3 sequences listed, around 25% were seen once. The sequenced material came from glioma tissue, nonneoplastic brain tissue, or PBMCs (not recorded which). The receptor source for this set is a human donor with low-grade glioma or glioblastoma, undergoing nonglioma brain surgery, or in good health (not recorded which). Each CDR3 is given with its conserved first and last residue. The D gene is left open where the match is weak. Rows may omit the clone size; those that give it use once, few, many or a size class.

size	V	J	D	DNA	CDR3
few	TRBV10-3	TRBJ2-3	TRBD2	TGTGCCATCAGTAGCCCACCGGGACTAGCGCTAGATACGCAGTATTTT	CAISSPPGLALDTQYF
few	TRBV7-9	TRBJ1-1	NA	TGTGCCAGCAGCGGCCAGGGGATGAACACTGAAGCTTTCTTT	CASSGQGMNTEAFF
NA	TRBV6-1	TRBJ2-6	NA	TGTGCCAGCAGTGATTTTCGGGGAAAAAGCTACTCTGGGGCCAACGTCCTGACTTTC	CASSDFRGKSYSGANVLTF
once	TRBV12-3/TRBV12-4	TRBJ1-6	NA	TGTGCCAGCAGTTTATCTCTACCTTATTCACCCCTCCACTTT	CASSLSLPYSPLHF
many	TRBV20-1	TRBJ1-5	NA	TGCAGTGCCCTCCTAGATAGCAATCAGCCCCAGCATTTT	CSALLDSNQPQHF
few	TRBV7-2	TRBJ2-5	NA	TGTGCCAGCAGCCCCGTTGGGAGGACTACCCAAGAGACCCAGTACTTC	CASSPVGRTTQETQYF
NA	TRBV9	TRBJ2-3	TRBD2	TGTGCCAGCAGCTCTCGCGCGGGGGCAGATACGCAGTATTTT	CASSSRAGADTQYF
NA	TRBV25-1	TRBJ2-4	NA	TGTGCCAGCAGTGAAGGTCAGGGCGCGCTGACCAAAAACATTCAGTACTTC	CASSEGQGALTKNIQYF
NA	TRBV7-9	TRBJ2-3	NA	TGTGCCAGCAGTGAAGGGGTGAGCTCAGATACGCAGTATTTT	CASSEGVSSDTQYF
NA	TRBV28	TRBJ1-3	NA	TGTGCCACCGGGACATCTGGAAACACCATATATTTT	CATGTSGNTIYF
many	TRBV6-1	TRBJ1-5	NA	TGTGCCAGCAGTGGCACGAGGGGTAATCAGCCCCAGCATTTT	CASSGTRGNQPQHF
NA	TRBV7-2	TRBJ2-1	NA	TGTGCCAGCAGCCCCAGGTACAATGAGCAGTTCTTC	CASSPRYNEQFF